This TCR beta chain was profiled in a study of CXCR3-negative and CXCR3-positive naive CD8 T cells. Study results and caveats: CXCR3-positive naive cells had TRB CDR3s that were more hydrophobic than CXCR3-negative naive cells had.

TRB cDNA was prepared as libraries by UMI-labeled 5' RACE. Using the 5' RACE reads, TCRdb records one entry per CDR3 protein without DNA. Recorded for this sample: about 140,000 distinct CDR3 sequences. Germline CDR1 and CDR2: LNHDA and SQIVND (reference sequence). The CDR3 totals 13 residues. As for this clonotype: The antigen is not known.

The material sequenced was naive CXCR3+ CD8+ T cells from blood. Documented subset: CD45RO-CCR7+CD27+CD95- naive CD8+ T cells expressing CXCR3 (TNR3+). V usage is TRBV19 and J usage is TRBJ1-1. This receptor was taken from a human donor in good health. Some clones in this sample may be carry-over from other donors' samples. This CDR3 is CATSDGWNTEAFF.